This is a list of T cell receptor beta chains from one sample in a study of blood T cell repertoires in COVID-19. Clones were sequenced by immunoSEQ multiplex PCR, and TCRdb holds only the in-frame ones, with some missing. Among about 250,000 clones listed, around 86% were seen once. Material for sequencing was PBMCs or T cells enriched from blood (not recorded which). All receptors derive from a man between 35 and 55 years old who had recovered from COVID-19. The conserved cysteine and the conserved F or W are not part of the CDR3 here.

>TRBV11-2|TRBJ2-7
ASSLDLADTNYEQY
>TRBV10-3|TRBJ2-5
AISEPGIARQETQY
>TRBV27|TRBJ1-2
ASSTPGVNGYT
>TRBV5-5|TRBJ1-4
ASSSTTGAGEKLF
>TRBV7-9|TRBJ1-5
ASTPGIGNQPQH
>TRBV19|TRBJ1-1
ASTGAGGGTEAF
>TRBV27|TRBJ2-7
ASGRDTYYEQY
>TRBV28|TRBJ1-5
ASSGQGGNQPQH
>TRBV10-3|TRBJ2-2
AINSGTENTGELF
>TRBV6-6|TRBJ1-4
ASSYAGENEKLF
>TRBV7-9|TRBJ2-1
ASSPDSMRNEQF
>TRBV10-3|TRBJ1-3
AISIGDRLSGNTIY
>TRBV5-1|TRBJ2-3
ASRSGTDTQY
>TRBV30|TRBJ2-1
ARAGDGEQF
>TRBV7-8|TRBJ2-7
ASSSMGQSYEQY
>TRBV5-1|TRBJ1-2
ASSLGTEGYGYT
>TRBV6-2/TRBV6-3|TRBJ1-1
ASSWSGTEAF
>TRBV18|TRBJ2-1
ASSLSGGHEQF
>TRBV5-6|TRBJ2-7
ASSPAERVDSREQY
>TRBV27|TRBJ1-2
ASRADRTEGYT
>TRBV30|TRBJ2-1
AWMRGGDNEQF
>TRBV6-5|TRBJ1-4
ASSSPSNEKLF
>TRBV1|TRBJ2-3
TSSSGTSGEADTQY
>TRBV5-4|TRBJ1-5
AGSYRDVNQPQH
>TRBV19|TRBJ2-6
ASSTVSGANVLT
>TRBV10-3|TRBJ1-1
AITGTGGTEAF